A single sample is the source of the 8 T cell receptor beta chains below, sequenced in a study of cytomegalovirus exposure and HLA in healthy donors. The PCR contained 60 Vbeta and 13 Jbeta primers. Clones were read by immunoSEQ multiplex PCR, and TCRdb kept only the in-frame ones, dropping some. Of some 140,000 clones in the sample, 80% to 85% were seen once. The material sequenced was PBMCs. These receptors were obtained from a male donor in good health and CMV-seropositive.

For the CDR3, the DNA is TGTGCCTGGAGCCTTAGCGGGAGGGTCTACGAGCAGTACTTC. Encoded protein: CAWSLSGRVYEQYF. The chain employs TRBV30 and TRBJ2-7; the match to TRBD2 covers 11 bases. V gave up 3 bases and J gave up 3 bases; unmatched junction bases: 4. The CDR3 has 14 amino acids. The germline CDR1 and CDR2 sequences are GTSNPN and SVGIG (reference sequence).

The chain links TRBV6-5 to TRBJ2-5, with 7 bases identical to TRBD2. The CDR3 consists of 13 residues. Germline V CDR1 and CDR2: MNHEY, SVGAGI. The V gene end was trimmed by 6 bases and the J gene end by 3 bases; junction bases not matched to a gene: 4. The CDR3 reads CASRSGVKETQYF. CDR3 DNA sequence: TGTGCCAGCAGGAGCGGGGTCAAAGAGACCCAGTACTTC.

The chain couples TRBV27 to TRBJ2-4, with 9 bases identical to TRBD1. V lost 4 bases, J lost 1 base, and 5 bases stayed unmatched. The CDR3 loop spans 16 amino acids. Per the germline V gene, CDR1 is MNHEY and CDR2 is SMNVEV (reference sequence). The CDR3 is CASSSGQGRAKNIQYF. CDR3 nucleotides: TGTGCCAGCAGTTCAGGACAGGGGAGGGCCAAAAACATTCAGTACTTC.

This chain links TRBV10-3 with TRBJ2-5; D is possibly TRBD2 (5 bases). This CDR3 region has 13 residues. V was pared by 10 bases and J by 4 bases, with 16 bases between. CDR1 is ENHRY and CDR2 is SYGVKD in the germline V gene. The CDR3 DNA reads TGTGCCACCCAGACACGACGGGGAGAGACCCAGTACTTC. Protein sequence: CATQTRRGETQYF.

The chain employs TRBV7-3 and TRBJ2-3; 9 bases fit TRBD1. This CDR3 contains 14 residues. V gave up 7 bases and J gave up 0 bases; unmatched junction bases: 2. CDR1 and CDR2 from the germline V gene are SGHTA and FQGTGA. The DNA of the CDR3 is TGTGCCAGCAAAGGACAGGGGAGCACAGATACGCAGTATTTT. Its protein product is CASKGQGSTDTQYF.

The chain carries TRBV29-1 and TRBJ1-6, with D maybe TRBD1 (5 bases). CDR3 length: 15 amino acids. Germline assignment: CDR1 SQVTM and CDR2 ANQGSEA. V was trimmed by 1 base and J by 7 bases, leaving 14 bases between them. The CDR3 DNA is TGCAGCGTTGAAGGCAGTGACAGTAAAAATTCACCCCTCCACTTT. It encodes CSVEGSDSKNSPLHF.

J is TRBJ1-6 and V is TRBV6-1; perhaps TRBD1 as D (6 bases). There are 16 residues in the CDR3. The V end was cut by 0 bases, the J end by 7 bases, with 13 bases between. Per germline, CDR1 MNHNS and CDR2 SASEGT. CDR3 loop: CASSEAGTLPNSPLHF. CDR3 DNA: TGTGCCAGCAGTGAAGCCGGGACACTACCCAATTCACCCCTCCACTTT.

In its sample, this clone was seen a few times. CDR3 sequence reads: CSVPVGDGYTF. CDR3 bases: TGCAGCGTCCCCGTCGGGGATGGCTACACCTTC. The rearrangement uses TRBV29-1 and TRBJ1-2; D is undetermined. Germline CDR1 SQVTM, CDR2 ANQGSEA. CDR3 length: 11 amino acids. The V end was cut by 6 bases, the J end by 6 bases, with 11 bases between.